The T cell receptor beta chain described here comes from a study of blood T cells in healthy people across ages. Study results and limitations: Considered underestimates were the diversity estimates obtained from one million T cells. Per million T cells, the diversity of TCR beta decreased roughly linearly as age advanced.

Together with a sample-barcoded 5' primer, a J-beta primer mix was included in a second PCR lasting 7 to 11 cycles. TCRdb reprocessed the 5' RACE reads with MiXCR, giving one entry per CDR3 protein. The sample holds roughly 1.5 million distinct CDR3 sequences, roughly 43% seen once. This clonotype was seen more than once but under ten times. What it recognizes is unknown. Total RNA extracted from each sample amounted to at least 6 micrograms. Trimming removed 2 bases from V and 7 bases from J; junction bases left unmatched: 8. CDR1 and CDR2 from the germline V gene are SGHTA and FQGNSA. This CDR3 has 14 amino acids.

The V and J genes are TRBV7-2 and TRBJ2-7; the match to TRBD2 covers 7 bases. Sequencing input: blood. This clonotype was obtained from a young woman in good health. The CDR3 DNA is TGTGCCAGCAGCTTACCGGGAGGCTCACTGGAGCAGTACTTC. Protein: CASSLPGGSLEQYF. The entire variable domain, with the rest obtained from reference TRBV7-2 and TRBJ2-7, is as follows: GAGVSQSPSNKVTEKGKDVELRCDPISGHTALYWYRQSLGQGLEFLIYFQGNSAPDKSGLPSDRFSAERTGGSVSTLTIQRTQQEDSAVYLCASSLPGGSLEQYFGPGTRLTVT.